This T cell receptor (beta chain) was profiled in a study of T cell changes during pregnancy in multiple sclerosis. The assay was immunoSEQ multiplex PCR, and TCRdb's table has in-frame clones only and misses some. This sample yields around 69,000 clones, of which 90% are seen a single time; roughly 2.2% belongs to the top ten. The TCR originated in a female donor in good health, enrolled as a control in a pregnancy study. This material consisted of peripheral blood, taken in the second trimester of pregnancy.

In DNA form, the CDR3 reads TGTGCCAGCAGCTCCAGGCCGACAGGGGAAAGGGGGTCAAAACTGTTTTTT. Translating gives CASSSRPTGERGSKLFF. V is TRBV7-9 and J is TRBJ1-4, with 8 bases that match TRBD1. Losses at the gene ends were 4 bases for V and 10 bases for J; bases not matched to a gene: 17. The CDR3 totals 17 residues. The germline V gene has CDR1 SEHNR and CDR2 FQNEAQ (reference sequence).